This TCR beta chain appears in the sequencing data of a study of identical twins. Of note for this clonotype: Its matching antigen is unknown.

The CDR3 has 15 residues. Trimming removed 3 bases from V and 0 bases from J; junction bases left unmatched: 2. Germline CDR1 and CDR2: SGHTS and YDEGEE. TCRdb reprocessed the 5' RACE reads via MiXCR and lists one record per CDR3 protein. The sample holds hundreds of thousands of distinct CDR3 sequences, less than 25% seen once. Study results and limitations: Compared with unrelated sharing, twin-shared out-of-frame alpha sequences had more low-probability sequences.

In addition, the sample was reused for a study of T cells expressing NK-cell markers.

The chain has TRBV5-8 and TRBJ1-1; 10 bases are shared with TRBD1. Sequencing was carried out using PBMCs. The clonotype originates from a woman younger than 30 in good health. The CDR3 loop reads CASSWGTGVNTEAFF. Written as DNA, the CDR3 is TGTGCCAGCAGCTGGGGGACAGGGGTGAACACTGAAGCTTTCTTT.